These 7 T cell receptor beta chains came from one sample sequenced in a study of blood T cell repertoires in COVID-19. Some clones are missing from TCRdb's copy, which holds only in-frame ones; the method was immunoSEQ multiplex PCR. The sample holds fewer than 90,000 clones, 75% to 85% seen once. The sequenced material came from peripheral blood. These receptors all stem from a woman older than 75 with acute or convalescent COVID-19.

CDR3 loop: CSASSSTGELFF. DNA of the CDR3: TGCAGTGCTAGTTCTAGCACCGGGGAGCTGTTTTTT. The chain carries TRBV20-1 and TRBJ2-2; D remains unclear. V lost 3 bases, J lost 4 bases, and 6 bases lay in between. This CDR3 comprises 12 residues. Germline CDR1 is DFQATT and CDR2 is SNEGSKA (reference sequence).

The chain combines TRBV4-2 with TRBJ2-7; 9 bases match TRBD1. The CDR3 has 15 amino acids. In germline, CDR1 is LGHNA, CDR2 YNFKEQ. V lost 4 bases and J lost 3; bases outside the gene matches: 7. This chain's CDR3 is CASSPVGTGNYEQYF. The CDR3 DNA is TGTGCCAGCAGCCCTGTCGGGACAGGGAACTACGAGCAGTACTTC.

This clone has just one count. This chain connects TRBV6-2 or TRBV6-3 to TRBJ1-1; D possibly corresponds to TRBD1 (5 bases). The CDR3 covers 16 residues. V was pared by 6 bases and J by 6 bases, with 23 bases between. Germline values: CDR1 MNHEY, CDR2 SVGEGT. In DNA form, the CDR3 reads TGTGCCAGCAGCCCTGGAACCGGACGGGGGATCGCTGAAGCTTTCTTT. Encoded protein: CASSPGTGRGIAEAFF.

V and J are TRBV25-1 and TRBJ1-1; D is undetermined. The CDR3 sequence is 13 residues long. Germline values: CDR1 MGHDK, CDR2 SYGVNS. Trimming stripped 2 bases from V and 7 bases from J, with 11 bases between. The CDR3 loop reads CASSEQFRGEAFF. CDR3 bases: TGTGCCAGCAGTGAACAATTTCGAGGTGAAGCTTTCTTT. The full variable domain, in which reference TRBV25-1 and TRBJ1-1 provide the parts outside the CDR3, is EADIYQTPRYLVIGTGKKITLECSQTMGHDKMYWYQQDPGMELHLIHYSYGVNSTEKGDLSSESTVSRIRTEHFPLTLESARPSHTSQYLCASSEQFRGEAFFGQGTRLTVV.

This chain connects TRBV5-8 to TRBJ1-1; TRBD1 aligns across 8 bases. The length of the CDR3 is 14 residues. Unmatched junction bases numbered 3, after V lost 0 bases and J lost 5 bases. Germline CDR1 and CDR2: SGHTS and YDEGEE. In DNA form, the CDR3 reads TGTGCCAGCAGCTTGGCAGGGGGCAGTACTGAAGCTTTCTTT. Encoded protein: CASSLAGGSTEAFF.

The CDR3 protein is CASTGLAEYNEQFF. As DNA, the CDR3 is TGTGCCAGCACCGGACTAGCGGAGTACAATGAGCAGTTCTTC. V and J are TRBV2 and TRBJ2-1, with 10 bases fitting TRBD2. J gave up 4 bases and V 7 bases, and 4 bases lay outside the gene matches. There are 14 residues in the CDR3. CDR1 and CDR2 from the germline V gene are SNHLY and FYNNEI. Using reference TRBV2 and TRBJ2-1 for the parts outside the CDR3, the full variable domain is EPEVTQTPSHQVTQMGQEVILRCVPISNHLYFYWYRQILGQKVEFLVSFYNNEISEKSEIFDDQFSVERPDGSNFTLKIRSTKLEDSAMYFCASTGLAEYNEQFFGPGTRLTVL.

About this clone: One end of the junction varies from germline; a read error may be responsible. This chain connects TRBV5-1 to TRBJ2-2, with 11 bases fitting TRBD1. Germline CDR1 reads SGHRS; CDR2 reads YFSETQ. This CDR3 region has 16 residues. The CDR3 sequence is CASSLGQGANTGELFF. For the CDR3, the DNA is TGCGCCAGCAGTTTGGGACAGGGGGCGAACACCGGGGAGCTGTTTTTT. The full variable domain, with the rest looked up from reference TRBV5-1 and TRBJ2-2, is KAGVTQTPRYLIKTRGQQVTLSCSPISGHRSVSWYQQTPGQGLQFLFEYFSETQRNKGNFPGRFSGRQFSNSRSEMNVSTLELGDSALYLCASSLGQGANTGELFFGEGSRLTVL.